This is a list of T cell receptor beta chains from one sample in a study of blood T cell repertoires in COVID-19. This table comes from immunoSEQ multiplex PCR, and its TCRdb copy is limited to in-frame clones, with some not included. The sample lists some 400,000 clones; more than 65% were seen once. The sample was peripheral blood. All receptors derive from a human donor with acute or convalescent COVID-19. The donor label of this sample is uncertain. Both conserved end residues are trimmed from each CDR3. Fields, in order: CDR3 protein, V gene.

ASSQTGFQPQH	TRBV14
ASRTGQLYGYT	TRBV6-5
ASSLGAPSPLH	TRBV5-1
ASSVEATRGYGYT	TRBV9
ASSFLTSGRAQDTQY	TRBV28
ATFHYGTANKGYT	TRBV6-5
SVASSGTEAF	TRBV29-1
ASSIVHSTGSGEQY	TRBV19
AWSPGQGYEQY	TRBV30
ASSLIPARDTQY	TRBV5-5
ASALGTSGSRGNEQF	TRBV19
ASSRQRRSYNEQF	TRBV28
ASSQGQLTQETQY	TRBV5-1
ASSPPANEKLF	TRBV2
ASSTNSGPYEQY	TRBV6-5
AISESSAGRPNTEAF	TRBV10-3
ASSQAASGPWADRYEQY	TRBV3-1/TRBV3-2
ASSQDIRVGANVLT	TRBV4-1
ASAGRNPPEYSNQPQH	TRBV27
ASSLRQGREETQY	TRBV27
ASSQVVNRGWGSYNSPLH	TRBV4-1